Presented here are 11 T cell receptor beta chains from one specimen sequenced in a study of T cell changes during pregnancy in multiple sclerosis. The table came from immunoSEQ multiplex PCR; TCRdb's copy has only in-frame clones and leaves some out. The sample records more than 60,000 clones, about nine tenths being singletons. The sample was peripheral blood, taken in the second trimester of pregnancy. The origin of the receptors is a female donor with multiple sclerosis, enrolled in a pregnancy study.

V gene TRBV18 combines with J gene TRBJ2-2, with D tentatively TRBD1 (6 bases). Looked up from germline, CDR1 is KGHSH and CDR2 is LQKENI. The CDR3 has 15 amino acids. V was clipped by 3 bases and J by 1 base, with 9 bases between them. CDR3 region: CASSPGTLNTGELFF. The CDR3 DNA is TGTGCCAGCTCACCTGGGACATTGAACACCGGGGAGCTGTTTTTT.

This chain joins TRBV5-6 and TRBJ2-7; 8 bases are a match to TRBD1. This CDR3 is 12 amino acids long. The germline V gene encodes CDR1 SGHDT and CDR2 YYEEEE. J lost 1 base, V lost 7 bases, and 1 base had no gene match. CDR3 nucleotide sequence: TGTGCCAGCGGACAGGGATCCTACGAGCAGTACTTC. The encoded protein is CASGQGSYEQYF. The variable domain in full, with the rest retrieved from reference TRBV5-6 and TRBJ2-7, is DAGVTQSPTHLIKTRGQQVTLRCSPKSGHDTVSWYQQALGQGPQFIFQYYEEEERQRGNFPDRFSGHQFPNYSSELNVNALLLGDSALYLCASGQGSYEQYFGPGTRLTVT.

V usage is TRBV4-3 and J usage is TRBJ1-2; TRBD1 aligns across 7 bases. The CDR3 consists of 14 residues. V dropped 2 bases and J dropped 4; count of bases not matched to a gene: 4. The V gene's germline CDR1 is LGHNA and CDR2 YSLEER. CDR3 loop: CASSQMTGPYGYTF. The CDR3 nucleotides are TGCGCCAGCAGCCAAATGACAGGGCCCTATGGCTACACCTTC.

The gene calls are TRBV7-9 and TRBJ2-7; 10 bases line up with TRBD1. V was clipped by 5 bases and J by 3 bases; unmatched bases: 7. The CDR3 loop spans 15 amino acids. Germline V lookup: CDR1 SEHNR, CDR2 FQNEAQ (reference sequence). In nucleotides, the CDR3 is TGTGCCAGCAGCCCACTCGGGACAGGGGTCTACGAGCAGTACTTC. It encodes CASSPLGTGVYEQYF. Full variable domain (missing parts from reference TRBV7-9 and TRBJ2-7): DTGVSQNPRHKITKRGQNVTFRCDPISEHNRLYWYRQTLGQGPEFLTYFQNEAQLEKSRLLSDRFSAERPKGSFSTLEIQRTEQGDSAMYLCASSPLGTGVYEQYFGPGTRLTVT.

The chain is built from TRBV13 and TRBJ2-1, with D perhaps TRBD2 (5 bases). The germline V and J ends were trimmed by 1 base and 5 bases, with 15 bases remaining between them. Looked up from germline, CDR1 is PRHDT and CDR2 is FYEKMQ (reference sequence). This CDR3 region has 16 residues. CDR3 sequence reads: CASSLARASPHNEQFF. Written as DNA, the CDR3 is TGTGCCAGCAGCTTAGCTCGCGCTAGCCCTCACAATGAGCAGTTCTTC.

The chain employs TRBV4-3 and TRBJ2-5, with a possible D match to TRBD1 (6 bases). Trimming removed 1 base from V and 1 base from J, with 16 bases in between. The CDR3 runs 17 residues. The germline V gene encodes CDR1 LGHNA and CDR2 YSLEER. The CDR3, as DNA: TGCGCCAGCAGCCAAGTGGGCAGGGGCTGGGCCCAAGAGACCCAGTACTTC. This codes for CASSQVGRGWAQETQYF.

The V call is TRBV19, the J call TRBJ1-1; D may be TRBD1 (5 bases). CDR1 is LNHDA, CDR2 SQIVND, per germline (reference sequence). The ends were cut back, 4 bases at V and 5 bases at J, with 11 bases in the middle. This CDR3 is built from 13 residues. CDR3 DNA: TGTGCCAGTAGTAAGGAGGGGAGGACTGAAGCTTTCTTT. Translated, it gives CASSKEGRTEAFF.

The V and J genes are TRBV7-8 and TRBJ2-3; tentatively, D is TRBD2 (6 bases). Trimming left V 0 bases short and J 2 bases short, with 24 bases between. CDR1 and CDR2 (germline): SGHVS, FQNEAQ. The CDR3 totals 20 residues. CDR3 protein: CASSLAYTITTGRITDTQYF. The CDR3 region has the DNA TGTGCCAGCAGCTTAGCCTATACTATTACCACCGGGAGAATCACAGATACGCAGTATTTT.

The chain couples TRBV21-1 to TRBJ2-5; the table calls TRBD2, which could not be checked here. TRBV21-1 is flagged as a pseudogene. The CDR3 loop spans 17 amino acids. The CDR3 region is CAGHRKREYTTQETQYF. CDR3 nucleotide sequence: TGTGCCGGGCACCGGAAGCGGGAGTATACTACCCAGGAGACCCAGTACTTC.

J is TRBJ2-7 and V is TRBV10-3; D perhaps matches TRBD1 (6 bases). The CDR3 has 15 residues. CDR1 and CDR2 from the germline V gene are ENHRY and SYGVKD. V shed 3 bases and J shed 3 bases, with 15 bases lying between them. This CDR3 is CAISDPTGLIYEQYF. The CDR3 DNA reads TGTGCCATCAGTGACCCGACAGGTCTAATCTACGAGCAGTACTTC.

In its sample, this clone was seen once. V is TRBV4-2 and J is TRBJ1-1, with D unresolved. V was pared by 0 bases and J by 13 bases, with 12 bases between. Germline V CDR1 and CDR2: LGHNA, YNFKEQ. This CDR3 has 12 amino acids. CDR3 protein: CASSQESRGGFF. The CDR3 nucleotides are TGTGCCAGCAGCCAAGAATCCAGAGGTGGTTTCTTT.